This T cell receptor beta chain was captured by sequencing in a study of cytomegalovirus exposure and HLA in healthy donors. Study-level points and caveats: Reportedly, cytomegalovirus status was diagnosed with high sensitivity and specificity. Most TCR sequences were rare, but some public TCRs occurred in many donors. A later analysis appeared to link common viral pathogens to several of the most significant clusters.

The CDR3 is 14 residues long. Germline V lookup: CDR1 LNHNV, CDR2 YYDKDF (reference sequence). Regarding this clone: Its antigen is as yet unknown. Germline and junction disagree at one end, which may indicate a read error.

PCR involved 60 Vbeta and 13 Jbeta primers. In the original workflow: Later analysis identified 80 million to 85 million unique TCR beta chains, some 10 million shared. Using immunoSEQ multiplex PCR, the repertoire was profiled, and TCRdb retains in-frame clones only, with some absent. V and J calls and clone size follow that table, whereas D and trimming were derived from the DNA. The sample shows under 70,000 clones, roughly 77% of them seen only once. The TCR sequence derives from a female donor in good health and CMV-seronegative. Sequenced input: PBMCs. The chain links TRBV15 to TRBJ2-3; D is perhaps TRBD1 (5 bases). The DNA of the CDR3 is TGTGCCACCCGCAGGGCAGCGCGCACAGATACGCAGTATTTT. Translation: CATRRAARTDTQYF. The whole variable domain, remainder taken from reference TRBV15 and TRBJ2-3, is DAMVIQNPRYQVTQFGKPVTLSCSQTLNHNVMYWYQQKSSQAPKLLFHYYDKDFNNEADTPDNFQSRRPNTSFCFLDIRSPGLGDTAMYLCATRRAARTDTQYFGPGTRLTVL.